Detailed here is one TCR beta chain. CDR3 length: 12 amino acids. The ends lost 6 bases at V and 6 bases at J; junction bases unmatched: 5. The source of the sample is a study of blood T cell repertoires in COVID-19. Across the whole study: Sites across the United States, Italy and Spain contributed samples from acute and convalescent COVID-19. T cells, B-cell-depleted T cells, or PBMCs provided the cDNA or gDNA that served as material.

This table comes from immunoSEQ multiplex PCR, and its TCRdb copy is limited to in-frame clones, with some not included. The table shows 390,000 or so clones, with more than 75% occurring only once. Recruits, aged roughly 18 to 89 years, lived in under 25 US areas. What was sequenced was PBMCs or T cells enriched from blood (not recorded which). The receptor was isolated from a woman aged 50 to 60 who had recovered from COVID-19. V usage is TRBV12-3 or TRBV12-4 and J usage is TRBJ2-7, with TRBD1 identical over 7 bases. CDR3: CASRSTGTEQYF. Here the CDR3 DNA reads TGTGCCAGCAGGTCGACAGGGACCGAGCAGTACTTC.